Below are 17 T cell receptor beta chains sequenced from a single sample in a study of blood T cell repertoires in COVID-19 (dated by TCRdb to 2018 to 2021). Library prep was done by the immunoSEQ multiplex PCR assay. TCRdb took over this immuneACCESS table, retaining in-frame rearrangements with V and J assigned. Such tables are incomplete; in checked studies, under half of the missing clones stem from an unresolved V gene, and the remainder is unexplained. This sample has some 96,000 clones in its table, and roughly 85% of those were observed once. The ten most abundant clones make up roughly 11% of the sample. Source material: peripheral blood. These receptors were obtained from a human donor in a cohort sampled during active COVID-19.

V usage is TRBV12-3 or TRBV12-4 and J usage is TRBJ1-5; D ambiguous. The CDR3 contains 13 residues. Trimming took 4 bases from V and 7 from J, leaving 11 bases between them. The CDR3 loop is CASSSGGIQPQHF. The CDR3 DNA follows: TGTGCCAGCAGTTCGGGAGGGATCCAGCCCCAGCATTTT.

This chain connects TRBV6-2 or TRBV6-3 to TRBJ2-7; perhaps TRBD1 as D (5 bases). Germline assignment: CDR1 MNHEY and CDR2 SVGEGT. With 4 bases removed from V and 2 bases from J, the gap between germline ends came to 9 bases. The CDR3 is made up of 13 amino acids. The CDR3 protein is CASSSNRPYEQYF. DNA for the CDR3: TGTGCCAGCAGTTCGAACAGGCCCTACGAGCAGTACTTC.

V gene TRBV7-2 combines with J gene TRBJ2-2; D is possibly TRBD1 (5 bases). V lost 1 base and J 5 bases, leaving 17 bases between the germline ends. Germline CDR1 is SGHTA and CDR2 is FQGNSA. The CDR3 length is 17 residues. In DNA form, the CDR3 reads TGTGCCAGCAGCTTAGGGCAGGGATGGATGAGGACCGGGGAGCTGTTTTTT. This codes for CASSLGQGWMRTGELFF.

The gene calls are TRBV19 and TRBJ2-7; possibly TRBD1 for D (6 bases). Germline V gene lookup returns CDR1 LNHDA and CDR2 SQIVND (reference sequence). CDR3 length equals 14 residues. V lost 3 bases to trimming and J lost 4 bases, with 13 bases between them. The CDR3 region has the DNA TGTGCCAGTAGTATGGGCGACAGGATTTACGAGCAGTACTTC. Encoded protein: CASSMGDRIYEQYF.

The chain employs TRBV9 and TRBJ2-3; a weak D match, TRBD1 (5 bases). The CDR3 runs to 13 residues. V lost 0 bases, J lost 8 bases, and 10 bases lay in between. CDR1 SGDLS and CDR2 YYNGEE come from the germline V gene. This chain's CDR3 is CASSVEGQGTQYF. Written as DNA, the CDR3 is TGTGCCAGCAGCGTAGAGGGGCAAGGTACGCAGTATTTT. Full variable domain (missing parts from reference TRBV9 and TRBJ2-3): DSGVTQTPKHLITATGQRVTLRCSPRSGDLSVYWYQQSLDQGLQFLIQYYNGEERAKGNILERFSAQQFPDLHSELNLSSLELGDSALYFCASSVEGQGTQYFGPGTRLTVL.

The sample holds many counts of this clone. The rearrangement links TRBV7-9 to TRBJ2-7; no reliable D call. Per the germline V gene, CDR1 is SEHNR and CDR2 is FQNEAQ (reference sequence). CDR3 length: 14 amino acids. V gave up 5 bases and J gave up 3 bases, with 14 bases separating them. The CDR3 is CASSDSLNDYEQYF. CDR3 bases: TGTGCCAGCAGCGACTCCCTGAACGACTACGAGCAGTACTTC.

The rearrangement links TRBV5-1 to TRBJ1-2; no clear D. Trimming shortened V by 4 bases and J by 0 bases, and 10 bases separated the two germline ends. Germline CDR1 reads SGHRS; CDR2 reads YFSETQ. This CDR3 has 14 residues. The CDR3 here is CASSPSTPNYGYTF. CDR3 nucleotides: TGCGCCAGCAGCCCTTCAACACCTAACTATGGCTACACCTTC.

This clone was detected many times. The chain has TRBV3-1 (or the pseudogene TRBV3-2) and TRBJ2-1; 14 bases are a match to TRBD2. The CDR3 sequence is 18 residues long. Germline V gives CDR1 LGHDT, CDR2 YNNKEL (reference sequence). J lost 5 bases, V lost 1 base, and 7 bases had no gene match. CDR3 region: CASSQAGTSGRQNNEQFF. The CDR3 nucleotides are TGTGCCAGCAGCCAAGCCGGGACTAGCGGGAGACAGAACAATGAGCAGTTCTTC.

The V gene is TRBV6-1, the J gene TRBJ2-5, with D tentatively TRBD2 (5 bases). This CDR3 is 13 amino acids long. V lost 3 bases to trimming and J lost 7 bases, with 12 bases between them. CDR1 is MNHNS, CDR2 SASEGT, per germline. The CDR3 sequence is CASSDVGGRTQYF. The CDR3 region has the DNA TGTGCCAGCAGTGACGTGGGTGGGAGGACCCAGTACTTC.

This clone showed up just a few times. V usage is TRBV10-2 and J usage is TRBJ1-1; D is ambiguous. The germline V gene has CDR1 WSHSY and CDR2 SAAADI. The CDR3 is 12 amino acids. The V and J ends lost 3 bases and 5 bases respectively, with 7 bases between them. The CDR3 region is CASSDPETEAFF. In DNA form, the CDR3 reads TGCGCCAGCAGTGACCCGGAGACTGAAGCTTTCTTT.

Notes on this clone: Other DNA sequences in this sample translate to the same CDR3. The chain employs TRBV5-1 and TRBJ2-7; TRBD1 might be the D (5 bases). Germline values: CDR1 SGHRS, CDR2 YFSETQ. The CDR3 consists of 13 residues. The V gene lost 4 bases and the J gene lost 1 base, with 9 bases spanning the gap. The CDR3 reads CASSPGLSYEQYF. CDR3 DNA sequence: TGCGCCAGCAGCCCAGGGCTTTCCTACGAGCAGTACTTC.

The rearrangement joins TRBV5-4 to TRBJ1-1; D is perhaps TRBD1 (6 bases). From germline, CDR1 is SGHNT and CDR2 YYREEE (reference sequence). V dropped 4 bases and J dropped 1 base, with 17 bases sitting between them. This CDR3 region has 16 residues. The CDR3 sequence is CASSPPRGGRNTEAFF. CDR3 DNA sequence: TGTGCCAGCAGCCCGCCCAGGGGCGGCCGGAACACTGAAGCTTTCTTT.

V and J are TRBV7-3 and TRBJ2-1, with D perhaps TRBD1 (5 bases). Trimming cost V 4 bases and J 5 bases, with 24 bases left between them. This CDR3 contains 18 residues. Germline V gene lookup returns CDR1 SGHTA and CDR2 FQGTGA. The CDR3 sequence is CASSSSSLWGDTDNEQFF. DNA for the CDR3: TGTGCCAGCAGCTCCAGCAGTCTATGGGGCGATACCGACAATGAGCAGTTCTTC.

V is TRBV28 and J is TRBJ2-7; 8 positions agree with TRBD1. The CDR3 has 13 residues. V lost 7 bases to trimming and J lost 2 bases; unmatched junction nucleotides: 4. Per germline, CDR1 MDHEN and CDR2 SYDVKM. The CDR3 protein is CASTTGDPYEQYF. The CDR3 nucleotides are TGTGCCAGCACGACAGGGGACCCCTACGAGCAGTACTTC.

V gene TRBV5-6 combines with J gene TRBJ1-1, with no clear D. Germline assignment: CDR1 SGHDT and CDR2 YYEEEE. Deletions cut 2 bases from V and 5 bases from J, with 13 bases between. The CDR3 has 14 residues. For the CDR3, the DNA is TGTGCCAGCAGCTTATTCATACCCAGGACTGAAGCTTTCTTT. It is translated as CASSLFIPRTEAFF.

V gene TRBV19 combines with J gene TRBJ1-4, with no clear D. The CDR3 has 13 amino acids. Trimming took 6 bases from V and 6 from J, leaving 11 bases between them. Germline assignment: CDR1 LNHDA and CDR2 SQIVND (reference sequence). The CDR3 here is CASSDGLHEKLFF. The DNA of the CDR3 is TGTGCCAGTAGCGACGGACTTCATGAAAAACTGTTTTTT.

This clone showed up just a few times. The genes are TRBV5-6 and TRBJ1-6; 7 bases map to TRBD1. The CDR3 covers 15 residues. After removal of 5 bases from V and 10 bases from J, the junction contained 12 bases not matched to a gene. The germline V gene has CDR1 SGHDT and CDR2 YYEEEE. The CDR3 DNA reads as TGTGCCAGCAGTAACCTGGACAGGCCCGGGTCACCCCTCCACTTT. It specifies CASSNLDRPGSPLHF.